These 3 T cell receptor beta chains were all obtained from the same sample, sequenced in a study of cytomegalovirus exposure and HLA in healthy donors. The PCR made use of 60 Vbeta and 13 Jbeta primers. The table came from immunoSEQ multiplex PCR; TCRdb's copy has only in-frame clones and leaves some out. Among roughly 100,000 clones listed, roughly 78% were seen once. The source material was PBMCs. The origin of the receptors is a woman in her thirties or forties in good health and CMV-seronegative.

This clone has a handful of counts. This chain links TRBV28 with TRBJ2-5, with a tentative D call TRBD2 (6 bases). With the DNA end fitting TRBJ2-7 better, the J assignment may be wrong. This CDR3 region has 16 residues. In germline, CDR1 is MDHEN, CDR2 SYDVKM. The CDR3 here is CASSLSLGTATYEQYF. The CDR3 bases are TGTGCCAGCAGTTTATCACTTGGGACTGCTACCTACGAGCAGTACTTC.

The rearrangement links TRBV6-6 to TRBJ2-3, with D perhaps matching TRBD2 (6 bases). This CDR3 is built from 14 residues. Germline V gene data show CDR1 as MNHNY and CDR2 as SVGAGI (reference sequence). Trimming took off 8 bases at V and 2 bases at J, with 14 bases between the two ends. In nucleotides, the CDR3 is TGTGCCAGCCAGGGACTCCTTGCCACAGATACGCAGTATTTT. As protein: CASQGLLATDTQYF.

The chain carries TRBV7-2 and TRBJ2-5, with D hard to call. The CDR3 is 13 residues long. Trimming took off 2 bases at V and 5 bases at J, with 9 bases between the two ends. CDR1 SGHTA and CDR2 FQGNSA come from the germline V gene. CDR3 loop: CASSLRPRETQYF. Here the CDR3 DNA reads TGTGCCAGCAGCTTACGCCCGCGGGAGACCCAGTACTTC. The whole variable domain, filled in from reference TRBV7-2 and TRBJ2-5, reads GAGVSQSPSNKVTEKGKDVELRCDPISGHTALYWYRQSLGQGLEFLIYFQGNSAPDKSGLPSDRFSAERTGGSVSTLTIQRTQQEDSAVYLCASSLRPRETQYFGPGTRLLVL.